The 8 T cell receptor beta chains reported below all come from one sample, sequenced in a study of metastatic and nonmetastatic thyroid tumors (dated by TCRdb to the early 2020s). Library preparation was by PCR. The sample was run on an Illumina HiSeq 4000. TCRdb reworked the public reads: Q25 trimming with fastp, MiXCR clone assembly, productive beta chains retained. Recorded for this sample are 20,000 to 25,000 clones; about 30% of them occurred a single time. Roughly 5.5% of the sample is in the top ten clones. No treatment had been received by any patient before thyroid surgery. Sequencing was done on a sample of tumor tissue. The receptor source for this set is a female donor with papillary thyroid cancer or a benign thyroid nodule (not recorded which). Some clones in this sample may be carry-over from other donors' samples.

This clone was detected only a few times. The V call is TRBV6-2 or TRBV6-3, the J call TRBJ2-7; D is tentatively TRBD1 or TRBD2 (6 bases each). Looked up from germline, CDR1 is MNHEY and CDR2 is SVGEGT. The CDR3 length is 17 residues. V lost 6 bases, J lost 4 bases, and 25 bases lay in between. The CDR3 spells CASSRFLTGAVLYEQYF. CDR3 in DNA: TGTGCCAGCAGCCGGTTTTTGACGGGGGCGGTGTTGTACGAGCAGTACTTC.

Of note for this clone: A much larger clonotype is one base distant, so this may be a read error. V usage is TRBV27 and J usage is TRBJ2-4; the D gene is possibly TRBD1 (5 bases). Germline-derived CDR1 and CDR2 are MNHEY and SMNVEV (reference sequence). V was clipped by 3 bases and J by 8 bases, with 14 bases between them. This CDR3 has 14 amino acids. The CDR3 sequence is CASSFQKGLDIQYF. CDR3 DNA sequence: TGTGCCAGCAGTTTTCAAAAGGGGCTCGACATTCAGTACTTC.

This clone was seen many times. This sample also contains other DNA sequences that code for the same CDR3. The rearrangement uses TRBV4-2 and TRBJ1-5, with 7 positions matching TRBD1. This CDR3 contains 16 residues. Looked up from germline, CDR1 is LGHNA and CDR2 is YNFKEQ. V shed 4 bases, J shed 5 bases, and the junction held 11 bases outside the gene matches. CDR3 sequence reads: CASSPATGAGDQPQHF. The DNA of the CDR3 is TGTGCCAGCAGCCCCGCCACAGGGGCGGGGGATCAGCCCCAGCATTTT.

There are many counts of this clone. This sequence joins TRBV7-3 and TRBJ1-5, with a weak D call TRBD1 (5 bases). The V end was cut by 9 bases, the J end by 3 bases, with 21 bases between. The CDR3 extends over 16 amino acids. Looked up from germline, CDR1 is SGHTA and CDR2 is FQGTGA. In nucleotides, the CDR3 is TGTGCCAGACGCCCACCTTCGGACGGACACAATCAGCCCCAGCATTTT. It specifies CARRPPSDGHNQPQHF.

This clone was seen repeatedly, ten times or more. The V call is TRBV12-5, the J call TRBJ2-5; 12 bases line up with TRBD1. The CDR3 sequence is 15 residues long. The germline V gene has CDR1 LGHNT and CDR2 FRNRAP. Trimming took 4 bases from V and 4 from J; bases not matched to a gene: 4. The CDR3 is CASGSGQGARETQYF. Here the CDR3 DNA reads TGTGCTAGTGGTTCGGGACAGGGGGCTCGAGAGACCCAGTACTTC.

The chain is built from TRBV20-1 and TRBJ1-2; TRBD1 agrees at 10 bases. The CDR3 extends over 14 amino acids. Germline V gives CDR1 DFQATT, CDR2 SNEGSKA (reference sequence). Trimming removed 5 bases from V and 10 bases from J; junction bases left unmatched: 13. The CDR3 DNA is TGCAGTGCTCCCGACAGGGGGCGGGGCCATGTCTACACCTTC. Encoded protein: CSAPDRGRGHVYTF.

This clone was detected ten times or more. This chain links TRBV4-1 with TRBJ2-3, with D tentatively TRBD2 (7 bases). The germline V gene has CDR1 MGHRA and CDR2 YSYEKL. The CDR3 length is 15 residues. Between the trimmed V and J ends, which lost 1 base and 4 bases, there was a span of 12 bases. The CDR3 DNA follows: TGCGCCAGCAGCCAAGCGGGGGGCCGTCCAGATACGCAGTATTTT. This codes for CASSQAGGRPDTQYF.

This clone showed up many times. J is TRBJ1-1 and V is TRBV4-3; a weak D match, TRBD1 (6 bases). Germline CDR1 reads LGHNA; CDR2 reads YSLEER. This CDR3 has 13 amino acids. V was pared by 4 bases and J by 1 base, with 7 bases between. The DNA of the CDR3 is TGCGCCAGCAGCCCGACAGGGAACACTGAAGCTTTCTTT. Translation: CASSPTGNTEAFF.